This T cell receptor beta chain was recorded in a study of shared clonotypes between healthy human individuals. CDR1 is MNHEY and CDR2 is SMNVEV in the germline V gene (reference sequence). This CDR3 is built from 15 residues. Trimming cost V 8 bases and J 1 base, with 17 bases left between them. Here immunoSEQ multiplex PCR was the method, and the copy in TCRdb shows in-frame clones only, minus some. Here the sample spans about 2.4 million clones, just over 90% being singletons. The material sequenced was naive CD4+ T cells sorted from blood. Sample subset: CD45RA+ positively selected. This TCR was sampled from a man aged 18 to 35 in good health. The V and J genes are TRBV27 and TRBJ1-2; perhaps TRBD1 as D (6 bases). The CDR3 sequence is CASSLARGINYGYTF. CDR3 in DNA: TGTGCCAGCTCCTTGGCCAGGGGCATTAACTATGGCTACACCTTC.